This TCR beta chain was identified during a study of naive and memory T cell subsets. Germline-derived CDR1 and CDR2 are SEHNR and FQNEAQ (reference sequence). The CDR3 sequence is 17 residues long. An equimolar mix of two oligonucleotides served as the beta constant-region primer for TRBC1 and TRBC2. The ligated cDNA underwent four PCR rounds using SP2 and nested alpha and beta constant-region primers. TCRdb passed the UMI-ligation and nested PCR reads through MiXCR, listing each CDR3 protein once. The table lists more than 100,000 distinct CDR3 sequences, roughly 32% of them singletons. For this clonotype: Its antigen is undetermined. Relative to the germline gene, one junction end is altered; a read error may explain this.

Whole-study results and caveats: Over 85% of naive TCR sequences appeared only once, unlike memory subsets. No ground truth validated the naive and memory repertoire findings.

Sequenced: central memory CD4+ T cells from blood. The TCR originated in a human donor in good health. The V call is TRBV7-9, the J call TRBJ2-1; no firm D call. The CDR3 DNA sequence: TGTGCCAGCAGCCCCCAGTCCTGGCGCCACCCATACAATGGGCAGTTCTTC. As protein: CASSPQSWRHPYNGQFF.